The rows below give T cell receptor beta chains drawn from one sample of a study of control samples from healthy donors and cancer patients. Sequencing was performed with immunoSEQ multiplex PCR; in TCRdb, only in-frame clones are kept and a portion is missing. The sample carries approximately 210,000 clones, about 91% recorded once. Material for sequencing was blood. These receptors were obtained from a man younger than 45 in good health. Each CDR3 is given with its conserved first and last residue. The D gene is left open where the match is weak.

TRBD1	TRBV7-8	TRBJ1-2	CASSQGGHYGYTF	TGTGCCAGCAGCCAGGGGGGGCACTATGGCTACACCTTC
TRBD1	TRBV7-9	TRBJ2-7	CASRSGTGGDYEQYF	TGTGCCAGCAGGTCCGGGACAGGGGGCGATTACGAGCAGTACTTC
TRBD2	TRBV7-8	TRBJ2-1	CASSLGSGRRKFF	TGTGCCAGCAGCTTAGGTAGCGGGCGACGGAAGTTCTTC
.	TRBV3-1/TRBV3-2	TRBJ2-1	CASSQRLGVSYNEQFF	TGTGCCAGCAGCCAACGGTTGGGCGTCTCCTACAATGAGCAGTTCTTC
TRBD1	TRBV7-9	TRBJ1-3	CASSLDPWTGGNTIYF	TGTGCCAGCAGCTTAGACCCCTGGACAGGAGGAAACACCATATATTTT
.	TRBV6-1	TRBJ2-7	CASSFPGEGYEQYF	TGTGCCAGCAGTTTCCCAGGGGAAGGCTACGAGCAGTACTTC
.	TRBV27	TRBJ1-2	CASSLGGAYGYTF	TGTGCCAGCAGTTTAGGTGGGGCTTATGGCTACACCTTC
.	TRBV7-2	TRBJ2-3	CASSLVGLTDTQYF	TGTGCCAGCAGCTTAGTTGGGCTAACAGATACGCAGTATTTT
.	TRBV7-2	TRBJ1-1	CASSLVPRGNTEAFF	TGTGCCAGCAGCTTAGTTCCCCGGGGTAACACTGAAGCTTTCTTT
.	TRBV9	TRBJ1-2	CASSVEGNGYTF	TGTGCCAGCAGCGTAGAAGGAAATGGCTACACCTTC
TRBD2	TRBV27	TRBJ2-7	CASSRWRGESEQYF	TGTGCCAGCAGTCGTTGGCGGGGGGAATCCGAGCAGTACTTC
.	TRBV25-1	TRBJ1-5	CASSESYRTQPQHF	TGTGCCAGCAGTGAATCGTACAGAACCCAGCCCCAGCATTTT
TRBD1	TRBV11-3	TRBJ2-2	CASSRDRGNTGELFF	TGTGCCAGCAGCCGGGACAGGGGAAACACCGGGGAGCTGTTTTTT
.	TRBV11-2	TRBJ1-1	CASSFLTVNTEAFF	TGTGCCAGCAGCTTCCTTACCGTGAACACTGAAGCTTTCTTT